This entry concerns a single T cell receptor beta chain. This sequence may be a read error, since a much larger clone differs from it by one base. The length of the CDR3 is 19 residues. Germline-derived CDR1 and CDR2 are SGHTA and FQGNSA. In TCRdb, the PCR reads were re-called with MiXCR into one record per CDR3 protein. The sample carries around 470,000 distinct CDR3 sequences, about a fifth recorded once. The data were obtained in a study of molecular identifiers for immune sequencing clone quantification. The V gene is TRBV7-2, the J gene TRBJ2-1; D unresolved. Sample: naive CD8+ T cells from blood, with Jurkat cell RNA spiked in. Sample subset: FACS-sorted CD8+CD4-CCR7+CD45RA+ naive T cells. The source of this sequence is a human donor in good health. Some libraries in this study had Jurkat cell RNA spiked in. CDR3 in amino acids: CASTSPDSNVLASYNERFF. CDR3 DNA: TGTGCCAGCACTTCTCCCGACTCGAATGTCTTGGCGTCCTACAATGAGCGGTTCTTC. Supplemented by reference TRBV7-2 and TRBJ2-1, the full variable domain reads GAGVSQSPSNKVTEKGKDVELRCDPISGHTALYWYRQSLGQGLEFLIYFQGNSAPDKSGLPSDRFSAERTGGSVSTLTIQRTQQEDSAVYLCASTSPDSNVLASYNERFFGPGTRLTVL.